This TCR beta chain was identified during a study of tumor-infiltrating lymphocytes in primary liver carcinoma. With V trimmed by 7 bases and J by 5 bases, 14 bases remained unmatched. CDR1 is MNHNS and CDR2 is SASEGT in the germline V gene. The CDR3 is 16 residues long. Researchers drew blood RNA from unsorted whole blood and extracted germline DNA as well. The researchers produced TCR beta cDNA from 500 ng total RNA with a constant-region primer. Investigators got TCR beta libraries out of three nested multiplex PCR rounds, done with slightly modified ARM-PCR. Each of the first two PCR rounds ran approximately 9 cycles with TRBV1-TRBV30 forward and C-beta reverse primers. Via MiXCR, TCRdb re-called the multiplex PCR reads, giving one row per CDR3 protein. The sample lists 330,000 or so distinct CDR3 sequences; 65% were seen once.

This chain links TRBV6-1 with TRBJ2-3, with TRBD2 matching 8 bases. The TCR sequence derives from a man between 35 and 55 years old with primary liver carcinoma and hepatitis B virus infection. Sequences were obtained from peripheral blood. In DNA form, the CDR3 reads TGTGCCAGCAATGCTCTTTCGGGAGGGCCTGGAGATACGCAGTATTTT. Translating it yields CASNALSGGPGDTQYF.